The 9 T cell receptor beta chains listed next were all sequenced from one sample in a study of blood T cell repertoires in COVID-19. Measured with immunoSEQ multiplex PCR; TCRdb has only the in-frame clones, and not every one. The sample gives 300,000 or so clones, roughly 84% of which show up once; 1% is in the top ten. Source material: peripheral blood. These receptors were taken from a man aged 45-65 years with active or convalescent COVID-19.

This chain joins TRBV28 and TRBJ2-5, with 10 bases aligning to TRBD2. Trimming at V came to 5 bases and at J to 6 bases, leaving 9 bases not matched to a gene. This CDR3 has 15 amino acids. Germline V gene sequence: CDR1 MDHEN, CDR2 SYDVKM. The CDR3 DNA reads TGTGCCAGCAGTAGCGCGGGACTAGCGACCCAGACCCAGTACTTC. Amino acids: CASSSAGLATQTQYF. Full variable domain (missing parts from reference TRBV28 and TRBJ2-5): DVKVTQSSRYLVKRTGEKVFLECVQDMDHENMFWYRQDPGLGLRLIYFSYDVKMKEKGDIPEGYSVSREKKERFSLILESASTNQTSMYLCASSSAGLATQTQYFGPGTRLLVL.

The V call is TRBV28, the J call TRBJ1-2; no reliable D call. V lost 2 bases and J 4 bases, leaving 11 bases between the germline ends. The CDR3 length is 14 residues. Germline V gives CDR1 MDHEN, CDR2 SYDVKM. For the CDR3, the DNA is TGTGCCAGCAGTTTAATTGGACTGCCCTATGGCTACACCTTC. This codes for CASSLIGLPYGYTF.

The V gene is TRBV2, the J gene TRBJ1-3, with unresolved D. The germline V gene encodes CDR1 SNHLY and CDR2 FYNNEI. Trimming pared 10 bases from V and 3 bases from J, leaving 10 bases between. This CDR3 has 12 amino acids. The CDR3 region has the DNA TGTGCCACCCGGGATGGTGGAAACACCATATATTTT. Encoded protein: CATRDGGNTIYF. Complete variable domain (other parts from reference TRBV2 and TRBJ1-3): EPEVTQTPSHQVTQMGQEVILRCVPISNHLYFYWYRQILGQKVEFLVSFYNNEISEKSEIFDDQFSVERPDGSNFTLKIRSTKLEDSAMYFCATRDGGNTIYFGEGSWLTVV.

J is TRBJ1-3 and V is TRBV3-1 (or the pseudogene TRBV3-2); the D gene is possibly TRBD1 (6 bases). This CDR3 contains 14 residues. Germline CDR1 LGHDT, CDR2 YNNKEL (reference sequence). Trimming removed 5 bases from V and 2 bases from J, with 10 bases in between. CDR3 protein: CASSGRGAGNTIYF. Written as DNA, the CDR3 is TGTGCCAGCAGCGGCAGGGGAGCTGGAAACACCATATATTTT.

V is TRBV25-1 and J is TRBJ1-1; TRBD1 is a possible D gene (5 bases). Germline assignment: CDR1 MGHDK and CDR2 SYGVNS. Between the trimmed V and J ends, which lost 2 bases and 5 bases, there was a span of 12 bases. The CDR3 contains 14 residues. For the CDR3, the DNA is TGTGCCAGCAGTGAAAGGGCAGGGCGGACTGAAGCTTTCTTT. It encodes CASSERAGRTEAFF.

The chain recombines TRBV28 with TRBJ1-2; the match to TRBD1 covers 11 bases. V lost 3 bases and J lost 8; bases outside the gene matches: 5. The CDR3 spans 14 residues. CDR1 and CDR2 (germline): MDHEN, SYDVKM. The CDR3 region is CASSLGTGGWGYTF. CDR3 nucleotides: TGTGCCAGCAGTTTGGGGACAGGGGGATGGGGCTACACCTTC.

The chain joins TRBV5-1 to TRBJ1-1, with TRBD1 matching over 7 bases. V trimming: 1 base; J trimming: 0 bases; junction bases outside the gene matches: 6. CDR1 SGHRS and CDR2 YFSETQ come from the germline V gene. The CDR3 has 16 residues. The CDR3 spells CASSLYGTDMNTEAFF. The CDR3 DNA follows: TGCGCCAGCAGCTTGTACGGGACAGACATGAACACTGAAGCTTTCTTT.

The DNA of the CDR3 is TGCGCCAGCAGCTTGGACAGCCATCAGCCCCAGCATTTT. Protein: CASSLDSHQPQHF. The chain uses TRBV5-1 and TRBJ1-5; D ambiguous. From germline, CDR1 is SGHRS and CDR2 YFSETQ. The CDR3 totals 13 residues. Trimming removed 0 bases at V and 5 bases at J, with 6 bases between.

V gene TRBV3-1 (or the pseudogene TRBV3-2) combines with J gene TRBJ1-1, with 8 nucleotides matching TRBD1. The CDR3 runs 15 residues. Looked up from germline, CDR1 is LGHDT and CDR2 is YNNKEL (reference sequence). The J segment lost 7 bases and the V segment lost 2 bases, leaving 9 bases of the junction unmatched. CDR3 protein: CASSQPPSRGREAFF. The CDR3 DNA follows: TGTGCCAGCAGCCAACCCCCTTCCAGGGGGCGTGAAGCTTTCTTT.